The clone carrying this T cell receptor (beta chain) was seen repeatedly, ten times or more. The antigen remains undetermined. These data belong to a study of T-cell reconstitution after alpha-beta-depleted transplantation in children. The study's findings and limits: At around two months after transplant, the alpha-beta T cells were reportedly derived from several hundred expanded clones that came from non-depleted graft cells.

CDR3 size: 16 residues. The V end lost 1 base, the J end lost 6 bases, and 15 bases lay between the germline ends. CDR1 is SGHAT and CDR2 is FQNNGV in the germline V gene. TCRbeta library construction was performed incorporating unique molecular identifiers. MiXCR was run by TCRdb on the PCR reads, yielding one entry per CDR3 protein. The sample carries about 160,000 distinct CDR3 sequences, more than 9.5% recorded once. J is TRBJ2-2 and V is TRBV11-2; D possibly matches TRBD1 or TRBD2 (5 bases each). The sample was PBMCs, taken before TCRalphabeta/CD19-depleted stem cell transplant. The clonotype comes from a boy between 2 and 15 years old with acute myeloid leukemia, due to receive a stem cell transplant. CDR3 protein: CASSLGGWGMAGELFF. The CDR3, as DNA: TGTGCCAGCAGCTTAGGTGGATGGGGGATGGCCGGGGAGCTGTTTTTT.